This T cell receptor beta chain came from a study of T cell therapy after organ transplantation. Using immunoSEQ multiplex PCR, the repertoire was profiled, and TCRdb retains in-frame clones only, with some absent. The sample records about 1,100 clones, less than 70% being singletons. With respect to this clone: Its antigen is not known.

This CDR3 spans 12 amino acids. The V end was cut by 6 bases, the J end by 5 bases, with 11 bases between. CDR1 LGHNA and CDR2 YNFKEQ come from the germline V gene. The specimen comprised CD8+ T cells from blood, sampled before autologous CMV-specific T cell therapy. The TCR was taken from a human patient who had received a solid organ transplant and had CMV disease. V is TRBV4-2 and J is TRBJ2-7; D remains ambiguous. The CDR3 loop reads CASSFGMDEQYF. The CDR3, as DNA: TGTGCCAGCAGTTTCGGTATGGACGAGCAGTACTTC.